These T cell receptor beta chains were read from a single sample in a study of long-term antiretroviral therapy in people with HIV. Libraries were prepared by immunoSEQ multiplex PCR; TCRdb keeps only in-frame clonotypes and omits some of them. The sample comprises around 23,000 clones, more than 65% of which are singletons, and 4.5% to 6% rests with the top ten. The starting material was unsorted PBMCs, obtained 0.3 years after starting antiretroviral therapy. Receptors were obtained from a man between 45 and 60 years old with HIV. CDR3s leave out the opening cysteine and the closing phenylalanine or tryptophan.

V,J,CDR3
TRBV6-1,TRBJ1-2,ASSEGETGAYGYT
TRBV4-1,TRBJ1-1,ASSQDGSGRANTEAF
TRBV19,TRBJ2-7,ASSPGSSYEQY
TRBV5-4,TRBJ1-1,ASSLAGGVTEAF
TRBV7-8,TRBJ2-7,ASSPLGGENEQY
TRBV6-6,TRBJ2-1,ASSYSSIDEQF
TRBV28,TRBJ2-3,ASSGDRGGIYTQY
TRBV5-4,TRBJ2-7,ASSLETFEQY
TRBV6-1,TRBJ1-4,ASSEGQGNEKLF
TRBV7-2,TRBJ1-4,ASSSTGTSNEKLF
TRBV4-3,TRBJ2-3,ASSQGGGTTDTQY
TRBV28,TRBJ2-4,ASSRGGSGGAWTKNIQY
TRBV10-2,TRBJ2-2,ASRRGLAGGPSGELF
TRBV13,TRBJ2-7,ASSSGQDSSYEQY